The present entry profiles one T cell receptor beta chain with its context. Its target is not known. This entry comes from a study of spatial heterogeneity in lung cancer. About the research overall: Alpha-chain sequences were detected in numbers that were consistently lower than beta-chain sequences. Raw-read counts averaged over ten per unique TCR and UMI combination. Study-level points and caveats: Circulating ubiquitous expanded tumor TCRs were observed more frequently at resection than at follow-up.

Time point: sample taken at primary tumor resection. Material for sequencing was whole RNA from tumor, nontumor lung or frozen PBMC, left unsorted. The donors comprised about 70 untreated early-stage non-small cell lung cancer patients. A single record per CDR3 protein comes from TCRdb applying MiXCR to the 5' RACE reads. This table holds some 50,000 distinct CDR3 sequences, approximately 12% found once. The sequence was collected from a female donor with early-stage non-small cell lung cancer. Sequenced here: PBMCs, sampled at surgery.

The CDR3 sequence: CASSLLSGGFYGYTF. As DNA, the CDR3 is TGTGCCAGCAGTCTCCTCAGCGGGGGTTTCTATGGCTACACCTTC. The chain uses TRBV27 and TRBJ1-2; a weak D match, TRBD1 (5 bases). This CDR3 comprises 15 residues. Germline V gene data show CDR1 as MNHEY and CDR2 as SMNVEV (reference sequence). V lost 5 bases, J lost 4 bases, and 17 bases lay in between.